The entry below describes one TCR beta chain. Its antigen is unidentified. V lost 5 bases and J lost 7; bases outside the gene matches: 7. The germline CDR1 and CDR2 sequences are SGHTA and FQGTGA. This CDR3 is built from 15 residues. This sample is drawn from a study of vaccination effects on CD4 cells after COVID-19. Prior to sequencing, the ViraFEST assay stimulated PBMC with viral peptide pools, which expanded the antigen-specific CD4+ T cells. The culture ran for roughly ten days before CD4+ T cells were isolated. Participants were given two doses of BNT162b2 or mRNA-1273 vaccine. TCRdb's table, derived via immunoSEQ multiplex PCR, lists solely in-frame clones and lacks some. The data hold under 40,000 clones, with 70% to 85% observed a single time.

This TCR derives from a human donor who received a COVID-19 vaccine. Some clones in this sample may be carry-over from other donors' samples. J is TRBJ2-1 and V is TRBV7-3; 11 bases line up with TRBD2. The sample in question was CD4+ T cells from PBMCs cultured with HCoV-NL63 spike peptides, obtained after COVID-19 vaccination. CDR3 protein: CASSTLAGGVNEQFF. The CDR3 nucleotides read TGTGCCAGCAGCACGCTAGCGGGGGGTGTAAATGAGCAGTTCTTC. Supplemented by reference TRBV7-3 and TRBJ2-1, the full variable domain reads GAGVSQTPSNKVTEKGKYVELRCDPISGHTALYWYRQSLGQGPEFLIYFQGTGAADDSGLPNDRFFAVRPEGSVSTLKIQRTERGDSAVYLCASSTLAGGVNEQFFGPGTRLTVL.